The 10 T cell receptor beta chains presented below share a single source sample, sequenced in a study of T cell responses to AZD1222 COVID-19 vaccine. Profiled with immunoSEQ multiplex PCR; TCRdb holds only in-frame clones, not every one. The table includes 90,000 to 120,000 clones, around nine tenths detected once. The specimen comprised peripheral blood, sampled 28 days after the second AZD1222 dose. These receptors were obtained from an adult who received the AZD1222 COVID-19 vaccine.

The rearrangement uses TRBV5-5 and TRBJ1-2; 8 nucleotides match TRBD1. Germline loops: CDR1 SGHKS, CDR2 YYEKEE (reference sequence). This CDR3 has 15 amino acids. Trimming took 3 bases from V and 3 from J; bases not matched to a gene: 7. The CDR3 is CASSSGGQGYYGYTF. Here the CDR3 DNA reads TGTGCCAGCAGCTCCGGAGGACAGGGCTACTATGGCTACACCTTC.

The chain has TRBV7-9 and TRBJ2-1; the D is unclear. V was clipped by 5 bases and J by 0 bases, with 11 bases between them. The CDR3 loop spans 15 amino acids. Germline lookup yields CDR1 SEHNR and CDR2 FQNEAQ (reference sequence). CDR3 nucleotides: TGTGCCAGCAGCATGAGACGGGCCTCCTACAATGAGCAGTTCTTC. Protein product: CASSMRRASYNEQFF. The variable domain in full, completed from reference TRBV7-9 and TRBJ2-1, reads DTGVSQNPRHKITKRGQNVTFRCDPISEHNRLYWYRQTLGQGPEFLTYFQNEAQLEKSRLLSDRFSAERPKGSFSTLEIQRTEQGDSAMYLCASSMRRASYNEQFFGPGTRLTVL.

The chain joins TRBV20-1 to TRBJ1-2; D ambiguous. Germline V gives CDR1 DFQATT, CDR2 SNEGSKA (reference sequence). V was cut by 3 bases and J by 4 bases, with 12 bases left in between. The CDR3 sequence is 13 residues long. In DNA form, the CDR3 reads TGCAGTGCTAGTGGCGGGCCCTCCTATGGCTACACCTTC. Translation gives CSASGGPSYGYTF.

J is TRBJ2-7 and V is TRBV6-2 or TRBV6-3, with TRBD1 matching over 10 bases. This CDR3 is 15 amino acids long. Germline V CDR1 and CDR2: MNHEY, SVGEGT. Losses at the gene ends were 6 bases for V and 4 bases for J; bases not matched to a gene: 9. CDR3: CASSADRGRLYEQYF. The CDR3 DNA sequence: TGTGCCAGCAGCGCCGACAGGGGGCGTTTGTACGAGCAGTACTTC.

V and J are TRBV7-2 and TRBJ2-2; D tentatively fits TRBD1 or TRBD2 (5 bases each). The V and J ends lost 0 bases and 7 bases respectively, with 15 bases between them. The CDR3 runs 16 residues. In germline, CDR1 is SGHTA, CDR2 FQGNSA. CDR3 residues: CASSLAAGLRDGELFF. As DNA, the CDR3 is TGTGCCAGCAGCTTAGCTGCAGGGCTGAGGGACGGGGAGCTGTTTTTT. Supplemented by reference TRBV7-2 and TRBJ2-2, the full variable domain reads GAGVSQSPSNKVTEKGKDVELRCDPISGHTALYWYRQSLGQGLEFLIYFQGNSAPDKSGLPSDRFSAERTGGSVSTLTIQRTQQEDSAVYLCASSLAAGLRDGELFFGEGSRLTVL.

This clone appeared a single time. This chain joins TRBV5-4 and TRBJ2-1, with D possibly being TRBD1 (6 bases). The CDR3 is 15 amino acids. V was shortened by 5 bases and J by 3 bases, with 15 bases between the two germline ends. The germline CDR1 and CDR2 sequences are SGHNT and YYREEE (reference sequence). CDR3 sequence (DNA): TGTGCCAGCAGACCCGACCAAGGGGGCTACAATGAGCAGTTCTTC. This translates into CASRPDQGGYNEQFF.

The CDR3 bases are TGTGCCAGCAGTTTGTCAGGGGGCGCTAATAGCAATCAGCCCCAGCATTTT. It translates to CASSLSGGANSNQPQHF. The chain links TRBV28 to TRBJ1-5; 8 bases agree with TRBD1. CDR1 and CDR2 (germline): MDHEN, SYDVKM. Losses at the gene ends were 3 bases for V and 0 bases for J; bases not matched to a gene: 7. The CDR3 is made up of 17 amino acids.

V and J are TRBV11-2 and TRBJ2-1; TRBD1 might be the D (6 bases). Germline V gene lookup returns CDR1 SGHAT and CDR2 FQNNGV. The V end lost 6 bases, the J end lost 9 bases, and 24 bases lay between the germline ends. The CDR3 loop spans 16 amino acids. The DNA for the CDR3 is TGTGCCAGCAGTTTGGTGGGGGCGATAGGGCTCGGTGAGCAGTTCTTC. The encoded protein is CASSLVGAIGLGEQFF.

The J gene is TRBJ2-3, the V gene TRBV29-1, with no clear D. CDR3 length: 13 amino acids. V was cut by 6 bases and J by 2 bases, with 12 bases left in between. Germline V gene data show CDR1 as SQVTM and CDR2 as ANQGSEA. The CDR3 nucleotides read TGCAGCGTAAATACCCTCTCCACAGATACGCAGTATTTT. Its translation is CSVNTLSTDTQYF.

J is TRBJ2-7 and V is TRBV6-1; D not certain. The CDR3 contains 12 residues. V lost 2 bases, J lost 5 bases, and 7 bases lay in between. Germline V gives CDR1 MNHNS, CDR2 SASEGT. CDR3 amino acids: CASSEYDNEQYF. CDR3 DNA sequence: TGTGCCAGCAGTGAATATGACAACGAGCAGTACTTC.